These 4 T cell receptor beta chains were all obtained from the same sample, sequenced in a study of cytotoxic CD8 clonotypes in ibrutinib-treated CLL (dated by TCRdb to about 2021). The library was prepared using the immunoSEQ multiplex PCR assay. Here the immuneACCESS table is served through TCRdb, limited to in-frame sequences with V and J called. Missing clones are a known gap in these copies; in checked studies unresolved V genes cover under half, and the rest lacks a known reason. The sample table holds about 300,000 clones, of which around 76% were seen once. About 5.7% of the sample is taken by the ten largest. The sample's time point label, in plain terms: progressive disease on ibrutinib. The source material was PBMCs, sampled at disease progression, from a patient treated with ibrutinib. The receptors were gathered from a human donor with chronic lymphocytic leukemia.

In regard to this clone: Distinct nucleotide sequences in the sample also encode this CDR3. The J gene is TRBJ1-5, the V gene TRBV4-1, with TRBD1 matching 7 bases. Trimming removed 1 base from V and 7 bases from J; junction bases left unmatched: 4. Germline V gene lookup returns CDR1 MGHRA and CDR2 YSYEKL. The CDR3 has 14 amino acids. The DNA for the CDR3 is TGCGCCAGCAGCCAAGGACAGGGCGGGCAGCCCCAGCATTTT. This translates into CASSQGQGGQPQHF.

The chain is built from TRBV28 and TRBJ2-7; D gene unclear. The V gene lost 3 bases and the J gene lost 3 bases, with 9 bases spanning the gap. Germline assignment: CDR1 MDHEN and CDR2 SYDVKM. The CDR3 has 13 amino acids. The CDR3 sequence: CASSLSRVYEQYF. CDR3 nucleotides: TGTGCCAGCAGTTTGTCTAGGGTCTACGAGCAGTACTTC. Full variable domain (rest looked up from reference TRBV28 and TRBJ2-7): DVKVTQSSRYLVKRTGEKVFLECVQDMDHENMFWYRQDPGLGLRLIYFSYDVKMKEKGDIPEGYSVSREKKERFSLILESASTNQTSMYLCASSLSRVYEQYFGPGTRLTVT.

The chain is built from TRBV15 and TRBJ2-5; D is unclear. Trimming stripped 3 bases from V and 4 bases from J, with 6 bases between. This CDR3 contains 12 residues. In germline, CDR1 is LNHNV, CDR2 YYDKDF (reference sequence). Here the CDR3 reads CATSRPRETQYF. The CDR3 nucleotides read TGTGCCACCAGCAGGCCGCGAGAGACCCAGTACTTC.

V gene TRBV7-7 combines with J gene TRBJ2-2; D is perhaps TRBD1 or TRBD2 (5 bases each). CDR1 is SSHAT and CDR2 is FNYEAQ in the germline V gene (reference sequence). The CDR3 runs 16 residues. V lost 5 bases and J 4 bases, leaving 17 bases between the germline ends. CDR3 sequence reads: CASSPSVWGTTGELFF. DNA for the CDR3: TGTGCCAGCAGCCCCTCGGTCTGGGGGACCACCGGGGAGCTGTTTTTT.